These T cell receptor beta chains were read from a single sample in a study of TIL therapy for anti-PD-1-resistant metastatic lung cancer. Using immunoSEQ multiplex PCR, the repertoire was profiled, and TCRdb retains in-frame clones only, with some absent. The sample lists over 25,000 clones; 72% were seen once. Specimen: tumor tissue, collected at baseline. The receptors here all came from a person aged 25-79 years with non-small cell lung cancer. Both conserved end residues are part of each CDR3. A D gene is named only where the DNA matches it firmly. Part of the rows lack a size; the others show once, few, many or a class for expanded clones.

abundance: NA
d_gene: TRBD1
j_gene: TRBJ1-4
v_gene: TRBV7-2
CDR3aa: CASSVQGGNEKLFF
CDR3nt: TGTGCCAGCAGCGTACAGGGGGGTAATGAAAAACTGTTTTTT

abundance: NA
d_gene: NA
j_gene: TRBJ1-3
v_gene: TRBV19
CDR3aa: CATSSISGNTIYF
CDR3nt: TGTGCCACCTCCAGCATCTCTGGAAACACCATATATTTT

abundance: once
d_gene: TRBD2
j_gene: TRBJ2-6
v_gene: TRBV5-1
CDR3aa: CASSVLAGAGGANVLTF
CDR3nt: TGCGCCAGCAGTGTACTAGCGGGGGCGGGTGGGGCCAACGTCCTGACTTTC

abundance: NA
d_gene: TRBD1
j_gene: TRBJ2-5
v_gene: TRBV7-6
CDR3aa: CASSSGQGFPRETQYF
CDR3nt: TGTGCCAGCAGCTCGGGACAGGGGTTCCCTCGGGAGACCCAGTACTTC

abundance: once
d_gene: TRBD1
j_gene: TRBJ2-5
v_gene: TRBV7-9
CDR3aa: CASSSPQLGQGWETQYF
CDR3nt: TGTGCCAGCAGCTCCCCTCAATTGGGACAGGGTTGGGAGACCCAGTACTTC

abundance: NA
d_gene: NA
j_gene: TRBJ2-1
v_gene: TRBV6-4
CDR3aa: CASSEEGGAYNEQFF
CDR3nt: TGTGCCAGCAGTGAGGAGGGGGGGGCCTACAATGAGCAGTTCTTC

abundance: NA
d_gene: TRBD1
j_gene: TRBJ1-5
v_gene: TRBV6-5
CDR3aa: CASSSRTGAGNQPQHF
CDR3nt: TGTGCCAGCAGTTCCCGGACAGGGGCTGGCAATCAGCCCCAGCATTTT

abundance: NA
d_gene: TRBD2
j_gene: TRBJ2-1
v_gene: TRBV5-1
CDR3aa: CASSLDAAGGKFKQFF
CDR3nt: TGCGCCAGCAGCTTGGACGCGGCGGGGGGTAAATTTAAGCAGTTCTTC

abundance: once
d_gene: TRBD1
j_gene: TRBJ2-5
v_gene: TRBV9
CDR3aa: CASSVDRVQETQYF
CDR3nt: TGTGCCAGCAGCGTGGACAGGGTCCAAGAGACCCAGTACTTC

abundance: NA
d_gene: TRBD2
j_gene: TRBJ2-7
v_gene: TRBV9
CDR3aa: CASSGAGGYYEQYF
CDR3nt: TGTGCCAGCAGCGGGGCGGGGGGCTACTACGAGCAGTACTTC

abundance: NA
d_gene: NA
j_gene: TRBJ1-2
v_gene: TRBV7-9
CDR3aa: CASSSPDSNYGYTF
CDR3nt: TGTGCCAGCAGCTCCCCGGACAGTAACTATGGCTACACCTTC

abundance: NA
d_gene: NA
j_gene: TRBJ2-3
v_gene: TRBV11-2
CDR3aa: CASSFRLAKATDTQYF
CDR3nt: TGTGCCAGCAGCTTTCGACTCGCGAAGGCGACAGATACGCAGTATTTT

abundance: NA
d_gene: NA
j_gene: TRBJ2-6
v_gene: TRBV19
CDR3aa: CASSPARAGANVLTF
CDR3nt: TGTGCCAGTAGCCCCGCCAGGGCTGGGGCCAACGTCCTGACTTTC

abundance: once
d_gene: NA
j_gene: TRBJ2-1
v_gene: TRBV9
CDR3aa: CASTRDQYNEQFF
CDR3nt: TGTGCCAGCACCCGGGACCAATACAATGAGCAGTTCTTC

abundance: NA
d_gene: TRBD1
j_gene: TRBJ2-7
v_gene: TRBV29-1
CDR3aa: CSVTGQAAYEQYF
CDR3nt: TGCAGCGTTACGGGACAGGCGGCCTACGAGCAGTACTTC

abundance: once
d_gene: TRBD1
j_gene: TRBJ2-2
v_gene: TRBV5-4
CDR3aa: CASSLRGLMRTGELFF
CDR3nt: TGTGCCAGCAGCTTGAGGGGGCTTATGAGGACCGGGGAGCTGTTTTTT

abundance: NA
d_gene: NA
j_gene: TRBJ2-1
v_gene: TRBV7-9
CDR3aa: CASSLVEAGYNEQFF
CDR3nt: TGTGCCAGCAGCTTGGTTGAGGCGGGCTACAATGAGCAGTTCTTC

abundance: few
d_gene: NA
j_gene: TRBJ1-2
v_gene: TRBV19
CDR3aa: CATSPGVAGYTF
CDR3nt: TGTGCCACCTCTCCGGGAGTTGCTGGCTACACCTTC

abundance: NA
d_gene: NA
j_gene: TRBJ2-6
v_gene: TRBV27
CDR3aa: CASSPTTAGANVLTF
CDR3nt: TGTGCCAGCAGTCCGACGACGGCTGGGGCCAACGTCCTGACTTTC

abundance: NA
d_gene: TRBD2
j_gene: TRBJ2-1
v_gene: TRBV2
CDR3aa: CASSERGAAYNEQFF
CDR3nt: TGTGCCAGCAGCGAGCGGGGGGCAGCCTACAATGAGCAGTTCTTC

abundance: NA
d_gene: TRBD2
j_gene: TRBJ2-5
v_gene: TRBV7-2
CDR3aa: CASSPGLAGGFRETQYF
CDR3nt: TGTGCCAGCAGCCCCGGACTAGCGGGGGGGTTCCGGGAGACCCAGTACTTC

abundance: NA
d_gene: NA
j_gene: TRBJ1-5
v_gene: TRBV15
CDR3aa: CATSGSEGGIGNQPQHF
CDR3nt: TGTGCCACCAGCGGGTCCGAGGGGGGAATCGGCAATCAGCCCCAGCATTTT

abundance: few
d_gene: NA
j_gene: TRBJ2-1
v_gene: TRBV7-3
CDR3aa: CASSLQAGASDEQFF
CDR3nt: TGTGCCAGCAGCTTACAGGCGGGTGCCTCCGATGAGCAGTTCTTC

abundance: NA
d_gene: NA
j_gene: TRBJ1-1
v_gene: TRBV5-4
CDR3aa: CASSSKFTRDTEAFF
CDR3nt: TGTGCCAGCAGCTCAAAGTTCACCCGGGACACTGAAGCTTTCTTT

abundance: NA
d_gene: TRBD1
j_gene: TRBJ1-2
v_gene: TRBV9
CDR3aa: CASSVDRGNFAF
CDR3nt: TGTGCCAGCAGCGTAGACAGGGGAAATTTCGCCTTC

abundance: NA
d_gene: NA
j_gene: TRBJ2-1
v_gene: TRBV5-1
CDR3aa: CASSLDGRSYNEQFF
CDR3nt: TGCGCCAGCAGCTTGGACGGCAGAAGCTACAATGAGCAGTTCTTC

abundance: NA
d_gene: TRBD1
j_gene: TRBJ2-1
v_gene: TRBV7-6
CDR3aa: CASSPGQGYYNEQFF
CDR3nt: TGTGCCAGCAGCCCTGGACAGGGTTACTACAATGAGCAGTTCTTC

abundance: NA
d_gene: NA
j_gene: TRBJ2-5
v_gene: TRBV20-1
CDR3aa: CPLRQKETQYF
CDR3nt: TGCCCGTTGCGACAGAAAGAGACCCAGTACTTC

abundance: once
d_gene: TRBD2
j_gene: TRBJ2-4
v_gene: TRBV9
CDR3aa: CASSAWTSGGAAKNIQYF
CDR3nt: TGTGCCAGCAGCGCCTGGACTAGCGGGGGGGCGGCCAAAAACATTCAGTACTTC

abundance: NA
d_gene: NA
j_gene: TRBJ1-2
v_gene: TRBV29-1
CDR3aa: CSVDGDGLSDYTF
CDR3nt: TGCAGCGTTGATGGCGACGGCCTCTCGGACTACACCTTC

abundance: few
d_gene: NA
j_gene: TRBJ1-2
v_gene: TRBV7-9
CDR3aa: CASSLEQVTYGYTF
CDR3nt: TGTGCCAGCAGCTTAGAACAGGTCACCTATGGCTACACCTTC

abundance: once
d_gene: TRBD2
j_gene: TRBJ2-1
v_gene: TRBV9
CDR3aa: CASSEASGGVAYNEQFF
CDR3nt: TGTGCCAGCAGCGAGGCTAGCGGGGGGGTGGCCTACAATGAGCAGTTCTTC

abundance: NA
d_gene: NA
j_gene: TRBJ2-7
v_gene: TRBV5-1
CDR3aa: CASSSGDSQTYEQYF
CDR3nt: TGCGCCAGCAGCTCGGGGGACTCCCAAACCTACGAGCAGTACTTC

abundance: NA
d_gene: NA
j_gene: TRBJ2-3
v_gene: TRBV9
CDR3aa: CASTRGIDLDTQYF
CDR3nt: TGTGCATCTACCCGGGGGATAGATTTAGATACGCAGTATTTT

abundance: few
d_gene: NA
j_gene: TRBJ1-1
v_gene: TRBV15
CDR3aa: CATSRDTGHQNTEAFF
CDR3nt: TGTGCCACCAGCAGGGATACGGGGCACCAGAACACTGAAGCTTTCTTT

abundance: NA
d_gene: NA
j_gene: TRBJ1-1
v_gene: TRBV6-5
CDR3aa: CASGPPENTEAFF
CDR3nt: TGTGCCTCTGGCCCCCCAGAGAACACTGAAGCTTTCTTT

abundance: once
d_gene: NA
j_gene: TRBJ2-1
v_gene: TRBV7-2
CDR3aa: CASSFRVSGAARYEQFF
CDR3nt: TGTGCCAGCAGCTTTAGGGTCTCCGGGGCTGCGAGGTATGAGCAGTTCTTC

abundance: NA
d_gene: TRBD1
j_gene: TRBJ1-2
v_gene: TRBV5-1
CDR3aa: CASSLAMGQGRGYTF
CDR3nt: TGCGCCAGCAGCTTGGCCATGGGACAGGGGAGAGGCTACACCTTC

abundance: NA
d_gene: NA
j_gene: TRBJ2-7
v_gene: TRBV27
CDR3aa: CASSSSEVPYEQYF
CDR3nt: TGTGCCAGCAGTTCTTCTGAGGTACCCTACGAGCAGTACTTC

abundance: NA
d_gene: NA
j_gene: TRBJ1-1
v_gene: TRBV29-1
CDR3aa: CSVVEGLNTEAFF
CDR3nt: TGCAGCGTTGTCGAGGGGTTGAACACTGAAGCTTTCTTT

abundance: NA
d_gene: TRBD1
j_gene: TRBJ2-5
v_gene: TRBV5-6
CDR3aa: CASIELGQQETQYF
CDR3nt: TGTGCCAGCATCGAATTGGGACAGCAAGAGACCCAGTACTTC

abundance: once
d_gene: NA
j_gene: TRBJ2-3
v_gene: TRBV6-7
CDR3aa: CASSFGTATDTQYF
CDR3nt: TGTGCCAGCAGTTTCGGGACCGCCACAGATACGCAGTATTTT

abundance: NA
d_gene: TRBD2
j_gene: TRBJ2-5
v_gene: TRBV5-1
CDR3aa: CASSPGVIAGTQETQYF
CDR3nt: TGCGCCAGCAGCCCGGGCGTGATAGCGGGGACACAAGAGACCCAGTACTTC

abundance: NA
d_gene: NA
j_gene: TRBJ1-5
v_gene: TRBV19
CDR3aa: CASNRAVWENQPQHF
CDR3nt: TGTGCCAGTAATCGGGCGGTTTGGGAGAACCAGCCCCAGCATTTT

abundance: once
d_gene: NA
j_gene: TRBJ2-1
v_gene: TRBV5-1
CDR3aa: CASSLDLRGNEQFF
CDR3nt: TGCGCCAGCAGCTTGGATTTAAGGGGCAATGAGCAGTTCTTC

abundance: NA
d_gene: TRBD2
j_gene: TRBJ2-1
v_gene: TRBV7-2
CDR3aa: CASSLGTSSYNEQFF
CDR3nt: TGTGCCAGCAGCCTAGGGACTAGCAGTTACAATGAGCAGTTCTTC

abundance: NA
d_gene: TRBD1
j_gene: TRBJ2-7
v_gene: TRBV4-2
CDR3aa: CASSDRDRGLEQYF
CDR3nt: TGTGCCAGCAGCGACCGGGACAGGGGGCTCGAGCAGTACTTC

abundance: NA
d_gene: NA
j_gene: TRBJ2-3
v_gene: TRBV15
CDR3aa: CATSRARGGPPEDTQYF
CDR3nt: TGTGCCACCAGCAGGGCCAGGGGGGGCCCACCCGAAGATACGCAGTATTTT

abundance: NA
d_gene: TRBD2
j_gene: TRBJ2-1
v_gene: TRBV27
CDR3aa: CASLWAGGTYNEQFF
CDR3nt: TGTGCCAGCCTATGGGCGGGGGGCACCTACAATGAGCAGTTCTTC